A selection of T cell receptor beta chains follows, all from one sample in a study of STAT5B mutations in CD4+ large granular lymphocyte leukemia. Assay: immunoSEQ multiplex PCR; the TCRdb copy retains only in-frame clones and omits some. The sample carries over 25,000 clones, about two thirds recorded once. Sequenced sample: CD4+ T cells from blood buffy coats. Receptors originate from a human donor in good health. CDR3s include the opening cysteine and the closing phenylalanine or tryptophan. D genes are given only for firm matches. Not all rows give a size; the values are once, few, many and, for expanded clones, a class.

size	D	V	J	CDR3	DNA
.	TRBD1	TRBV9	TRBJ2-7	CASATGTGVSEQYF	TGTGCCAGCGCCACCGGGACAGGGGTATCCGAGCAGTACTTC
medium-sized	.	TRBV7-2	TRBJ2-7	CASSPSPGTYEQYF	TGTGCCAGCAGCCCTAGCCCAGGGACCTACGAGCAGTACTTC
.	.	TRBV5-6	TRBJ1-2	CASSSKVLRTDELYGYTF	TGTGCCAGCAGCTCCAAGGTCCTACGGACAGATGAACTCTATGGCTACACCTTC
.	.	TRBV7-2	TRBJ1-2	CASSLAGPGGYTF	TGTGCCAGCAGCTTAGCAGGGCCAGGAGGCTACACCTTC
few	.	TRBV9	TRBJ1-1	CASSVQVGDTEAFF	TGTGCCAGCAGCGTACAGGTTGGAGACACTGAAGCTTTCTTT
few	.	TRBV7-9	TRBJ1-6	CASSLMSNNSPLHF	TGTGCCAGCAGCTTAATGTCGAATAATTCACCCCTCCACTTT
.	.	TRBV6-5	TRBJ2-2	CASSYSGAAGELFF	TGTGCCAGCAGTTACTCAGGGGCGGCCGGGGAGCTGTTTTTT
once	TRBD2	TRBV2	TRBJ2-5	CASSEGTRYPQYF	TGTGCCAGCAGTGAAGGGACTAGATACCCCCAGTACTTC
.	.	TRBV19	TRBJ2-5	CASRAWGSPETQYF	TGTGCCAGTAGGGCTTGGGGTTCGCCGGAGACCCAGTACTTC
.	.	TRBV25-1	TRBJ2-1	CASSEYGAGSLSYNEQFF	TGTGCCAGCAGTGAATACGGAGCAGGGTCTTTATCCTACAATGAGCAGTTCTTC
.	.	TRBV10-3	TRBJ2-7	CASGIRDGNEQYF	TGTGCCTCTGGGATACGGGACGGCAACGAGCAGTACTTC
.	TRBD1	TRBV6-1	TRBJ2-5	CASSLDRGRTETQYF	TGTGCCAGCAGCCTCGACAGGGGGAGGACGGAGACCCAGTACTTC
.	TRBD1	TRBV2	TRBJ2-2	CASRQGAVGELFF	TGTGCCAGTAGGCAGGGGGCAGTCGGGGAGCTGTTTTTT
.	.	TRBV19	TRBJ1-1	CASSALAGATTEAFF	TGTGCCAGTAGTGCCTTGGCGGGGGCCACCACTGAAGCTTTCTTT
.	TRBD1	TRBV19	TRBJ1-2	CASSTSRDRGPLYGYTF	TGTGCCAGTAGTACTTCCCGCGACAGGGGGCCCCTATATGGCTACACCTTC
.	TRBD1	TRBV5-8	TRBJ2-6	CASSPGTGDSGANVLTF	TGTGCCAGCAGCCCCGGGACAGGGGACTCTGGGGCCAACGTCCTGACTTTC
.	TRBD2	TRBV7-2	TRBJ2-1	CASSLRLANNEQFF	TGTGCCAGCAGCCTAAGACTAGCGAACAATGAGCAGTTCTTC
.	.	TRBV5-1	TRBJ1-1	CASSLEGGGGAEAFF	TGCGCCAGCAGCTTGGAGGGCGGGGGGGGTGCTGAAGCTTTCTTT
few	.	TRBV4-3	TRBJ1-1	CASSQGLGTEAFF	TGCGCCAGCAGCCAGGGATTAGGCACTGAAGCTTTCTTT
.	TRBD1	TRBV9	TRBJ1-6	CASSVGQGVDSPLHF	TGTGCCAGCAGCGTGGGGCAGGGGGTAGATTCACCCCTCCACTTT
.	TRBD2	TRBV19	TRBJ2-5	CASSRGGPRETQYF	TGTGCCAGTAGTCGCGGGGGGCCGAGGGAGACCCAGTACTTC
.	.	TRBV7-2	TRBJ1-6	CASSFLPGPEGPPLHF	TGTGCCAGCAGCTTTCTCCCGGGGCCCGAGGGGCCACCCCTCCACTTT
.	TRBD1	TRBV15	TRBJ1-1	CATSRGTGEAFF	TGTGCCACCAGCAGAGGGACAGGGGAAGCTTTCTTT
.	.	TRBV5-5	TRBJ1-5	CASSLDPGVNQPQHF	TGTGCCAGCAGCTTGGACCCGGGCGTCAATCAGCCCCAGCATTTT